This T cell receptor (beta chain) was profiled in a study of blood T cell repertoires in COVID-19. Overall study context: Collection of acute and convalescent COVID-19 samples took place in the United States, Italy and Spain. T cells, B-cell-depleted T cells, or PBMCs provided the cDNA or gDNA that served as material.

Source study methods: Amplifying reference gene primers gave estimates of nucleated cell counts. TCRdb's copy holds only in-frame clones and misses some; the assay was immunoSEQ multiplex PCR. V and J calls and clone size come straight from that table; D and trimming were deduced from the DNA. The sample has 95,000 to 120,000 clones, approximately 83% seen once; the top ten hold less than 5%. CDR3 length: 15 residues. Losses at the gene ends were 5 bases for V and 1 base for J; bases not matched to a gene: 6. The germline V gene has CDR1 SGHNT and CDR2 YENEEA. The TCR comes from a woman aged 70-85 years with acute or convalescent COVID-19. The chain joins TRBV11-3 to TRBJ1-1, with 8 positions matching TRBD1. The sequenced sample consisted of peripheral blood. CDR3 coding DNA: TGTGCCAGCAGCCACGGACAGGGCCAGAACACTGAAGCTTTCTTT. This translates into CASSHGQGQNTEAFF.